One T cell receptor beta chain is described in this entry. This specimen comes from a study of T cell changes during pregnancy in multiple sclerosis. The table came from immunoSEQ multiplex PCR; TCRdb's copy has only in-frame clones and leaves some out. The data contain 80,000 to 130,000 clones, more than 80% of them singletons. Sequenced here: peripheral blood, sampled in the second trimester of pregnancy. This TCR came from a female donor with multiple sclerosis, enrolled in a pregnancy study.

CDR3 nucleotides: TGTGCCAGTAGTCAACTAGCGGGGAGCACAGATACGCAGTATTTT. This sequence encodes CASSQLAGSTDTQYF. The chain uses TRBV19 and TRBJ2-3, with 10 bases identical to TRBD2. The germline V gene has CDR1 LNHDA and CDR2 SQIVND (reference sequence). The V gene end was trimmed by 5 bases and the J gene end by 0 bases; junction bases not matched to a gene: 2. CDR3 length: 15 residues.